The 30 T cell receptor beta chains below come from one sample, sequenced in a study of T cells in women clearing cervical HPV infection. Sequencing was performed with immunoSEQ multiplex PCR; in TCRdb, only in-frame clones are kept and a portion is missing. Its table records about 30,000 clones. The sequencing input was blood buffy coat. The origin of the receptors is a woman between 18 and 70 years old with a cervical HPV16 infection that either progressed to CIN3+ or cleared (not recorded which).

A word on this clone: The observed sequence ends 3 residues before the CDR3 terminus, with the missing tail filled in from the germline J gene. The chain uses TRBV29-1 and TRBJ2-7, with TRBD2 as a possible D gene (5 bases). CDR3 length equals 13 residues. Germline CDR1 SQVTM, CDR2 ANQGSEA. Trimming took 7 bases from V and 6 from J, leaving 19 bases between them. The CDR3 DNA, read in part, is TGCAGCGCCACGGGGTCCAGTCGGGGCGAG. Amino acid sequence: CSATGSSRGE. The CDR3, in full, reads CSATGSSRGEQYF.

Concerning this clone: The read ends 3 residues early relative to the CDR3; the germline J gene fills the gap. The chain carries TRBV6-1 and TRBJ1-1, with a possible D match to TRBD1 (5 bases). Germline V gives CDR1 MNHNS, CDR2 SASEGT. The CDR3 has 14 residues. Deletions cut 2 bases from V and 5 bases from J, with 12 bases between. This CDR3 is CASSELGRETEAFF. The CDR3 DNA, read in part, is TGTGCCAGCAGTGAACTGGGCAGGGAAACTGAA.

The sequenced CDR3 bases are TGTGCCAGCAGTCGCCTGTCAGAACAAGAGACC. Translated, it gives CASSRLSEQET. The whole CDR3 sequence reads CASSRLSEQETQYF. This rearrangement joins TRBV2 to TRBJ2-5; no definite D call. With the read ending 3 residues before the CDR3 end, the germline J gene is used to fill in that end. Trimming stripped 5 bases from V and 2 bases from J, with 12 bases between. This CDR3 region has 14 residues. From germline, CDR1 is SNHLY and CDR2 FYNNEI.

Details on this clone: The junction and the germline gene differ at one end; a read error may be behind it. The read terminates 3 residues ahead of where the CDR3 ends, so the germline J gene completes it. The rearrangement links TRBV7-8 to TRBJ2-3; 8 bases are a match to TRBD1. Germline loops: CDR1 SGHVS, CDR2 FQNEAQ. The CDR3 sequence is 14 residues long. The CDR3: CASGTRTGSETQYF. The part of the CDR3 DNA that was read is TGTGCCAGCGGGACTCGGACAGGGTCAGAGACG.

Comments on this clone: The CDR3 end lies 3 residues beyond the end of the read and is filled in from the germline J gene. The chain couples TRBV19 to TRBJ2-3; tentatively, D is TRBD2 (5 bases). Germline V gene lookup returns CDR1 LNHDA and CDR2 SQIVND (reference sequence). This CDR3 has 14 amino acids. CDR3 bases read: TGTGCCAGTAGTAAACTAGACTCCTACAATGCG. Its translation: CASSKLDSYNA. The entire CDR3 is CASSKLDSYNAQYF.

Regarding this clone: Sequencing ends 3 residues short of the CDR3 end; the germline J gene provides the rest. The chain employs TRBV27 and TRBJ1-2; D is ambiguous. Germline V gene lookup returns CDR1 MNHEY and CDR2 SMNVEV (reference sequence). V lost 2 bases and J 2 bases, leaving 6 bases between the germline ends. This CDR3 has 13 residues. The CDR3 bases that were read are TGTGCCAGCAGTTTAGGACTAAACTATGGC. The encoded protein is CASSLGLNYG. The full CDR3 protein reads CASSLGLNYGYTF.

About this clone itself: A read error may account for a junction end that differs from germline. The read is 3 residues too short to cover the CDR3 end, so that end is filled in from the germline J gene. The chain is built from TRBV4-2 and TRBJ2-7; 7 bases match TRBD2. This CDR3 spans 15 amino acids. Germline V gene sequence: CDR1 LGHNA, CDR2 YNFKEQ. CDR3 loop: CASSQVLADSYEQYF. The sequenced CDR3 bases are TGCGCCAGCAGCCAAGTTCTAGCGGACTCCTACGAG.

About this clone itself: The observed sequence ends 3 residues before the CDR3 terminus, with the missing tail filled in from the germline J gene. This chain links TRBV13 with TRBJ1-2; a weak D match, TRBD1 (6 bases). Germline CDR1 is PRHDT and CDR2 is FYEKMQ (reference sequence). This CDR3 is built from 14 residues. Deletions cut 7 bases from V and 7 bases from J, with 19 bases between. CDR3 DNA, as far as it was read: TGTGCCAGCAATGATGGAGGGGGAGTCAGTGGC. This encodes CASNDGGGVSG. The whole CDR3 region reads CASNDGGGVSGYTF.

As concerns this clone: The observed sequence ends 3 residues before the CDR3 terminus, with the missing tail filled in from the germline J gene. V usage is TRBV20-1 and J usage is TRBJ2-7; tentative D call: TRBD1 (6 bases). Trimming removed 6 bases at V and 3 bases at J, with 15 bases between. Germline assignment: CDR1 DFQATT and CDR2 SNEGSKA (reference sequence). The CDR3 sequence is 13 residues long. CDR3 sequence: CSAQTGKFYEQYF. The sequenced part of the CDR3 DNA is TGCAGTGCCCAAACAGGGAAGTTCTACGAG.

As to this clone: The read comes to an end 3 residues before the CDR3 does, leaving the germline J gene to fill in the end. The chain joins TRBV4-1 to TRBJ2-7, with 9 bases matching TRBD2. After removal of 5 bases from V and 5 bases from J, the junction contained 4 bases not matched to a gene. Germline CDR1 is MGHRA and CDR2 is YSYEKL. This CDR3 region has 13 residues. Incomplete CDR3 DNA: TGCGCCAGCAGCAATCGACTAGCGGACGAG. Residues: CASSNRLADE. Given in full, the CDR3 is CASSNRLADEQYF.

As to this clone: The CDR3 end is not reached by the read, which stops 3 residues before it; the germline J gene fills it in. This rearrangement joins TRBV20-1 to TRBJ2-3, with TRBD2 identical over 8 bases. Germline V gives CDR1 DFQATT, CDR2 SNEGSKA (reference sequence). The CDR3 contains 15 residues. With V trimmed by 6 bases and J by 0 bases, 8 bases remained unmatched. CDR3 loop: CSANGGGGSTDTQYF. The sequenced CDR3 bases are TGCAGTGCGAACGGCGGCGGGGGGAGCACAGATACG.

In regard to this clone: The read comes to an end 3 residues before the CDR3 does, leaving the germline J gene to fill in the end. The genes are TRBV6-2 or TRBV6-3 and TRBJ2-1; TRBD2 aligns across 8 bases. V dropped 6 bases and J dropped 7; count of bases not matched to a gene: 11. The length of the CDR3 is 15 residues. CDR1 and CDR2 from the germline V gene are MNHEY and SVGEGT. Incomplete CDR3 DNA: TGTGCCAGCAGAAGACCGGGACTAGATGGGAATGAG. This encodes CASRRPGLDGNE. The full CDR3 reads CASRRPGLDGNEQFF.

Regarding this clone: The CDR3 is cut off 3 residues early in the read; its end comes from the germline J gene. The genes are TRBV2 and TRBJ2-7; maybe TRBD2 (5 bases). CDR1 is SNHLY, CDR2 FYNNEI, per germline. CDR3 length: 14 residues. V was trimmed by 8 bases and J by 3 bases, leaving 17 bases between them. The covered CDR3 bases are TGTGCCAGCGGAAGAATAGCGTCTAACTACGAG. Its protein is CASGRIASNYE. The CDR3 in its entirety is CASGRIASNYEQYF.

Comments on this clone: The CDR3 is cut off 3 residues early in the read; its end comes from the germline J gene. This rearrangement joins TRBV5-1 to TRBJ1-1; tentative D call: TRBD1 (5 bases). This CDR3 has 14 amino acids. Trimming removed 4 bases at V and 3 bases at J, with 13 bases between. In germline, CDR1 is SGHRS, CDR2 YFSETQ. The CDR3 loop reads CASSLQGGDTEAFF. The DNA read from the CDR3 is TGCGCCAGCAGCCTTCAGGGAGGGGACACTGAA.

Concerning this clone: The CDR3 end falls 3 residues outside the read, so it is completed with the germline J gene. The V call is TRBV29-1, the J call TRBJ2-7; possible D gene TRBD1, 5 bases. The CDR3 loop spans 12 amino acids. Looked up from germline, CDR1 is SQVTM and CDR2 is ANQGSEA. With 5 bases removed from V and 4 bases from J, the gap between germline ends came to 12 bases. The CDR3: CSVCPDRYEQYF. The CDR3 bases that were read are TGCAGCGTTTGCCCCGACAGATACGAG.

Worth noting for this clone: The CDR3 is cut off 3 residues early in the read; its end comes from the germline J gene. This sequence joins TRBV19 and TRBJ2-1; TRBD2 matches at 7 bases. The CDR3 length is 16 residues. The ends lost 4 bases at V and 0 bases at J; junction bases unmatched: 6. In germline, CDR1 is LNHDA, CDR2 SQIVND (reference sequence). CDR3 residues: CASSTLASSSYNEQFF. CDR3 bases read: TGTGCCAGTAGTACACTAGCGTCCAGCTCCTACAATGAG.

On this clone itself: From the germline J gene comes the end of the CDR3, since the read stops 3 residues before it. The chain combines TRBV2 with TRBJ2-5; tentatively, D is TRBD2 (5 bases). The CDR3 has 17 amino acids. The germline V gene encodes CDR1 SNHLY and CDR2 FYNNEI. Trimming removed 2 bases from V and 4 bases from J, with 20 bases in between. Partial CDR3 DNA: TGTGCCAGCAGTGAAACGGGGTTGGCGTTAGCTGGAGAGACC. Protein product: CASSETGLALAGET. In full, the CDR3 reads CASSETGLALAGETQYF.

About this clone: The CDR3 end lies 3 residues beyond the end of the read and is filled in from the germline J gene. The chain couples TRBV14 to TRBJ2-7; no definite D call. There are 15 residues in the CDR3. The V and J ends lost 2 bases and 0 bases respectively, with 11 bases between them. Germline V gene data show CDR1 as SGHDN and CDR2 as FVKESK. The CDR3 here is CASSQLSVNSYEQYF. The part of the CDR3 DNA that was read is TGTGCCAGCAGCCAATTATCCGTTAACTCCTACGAG.

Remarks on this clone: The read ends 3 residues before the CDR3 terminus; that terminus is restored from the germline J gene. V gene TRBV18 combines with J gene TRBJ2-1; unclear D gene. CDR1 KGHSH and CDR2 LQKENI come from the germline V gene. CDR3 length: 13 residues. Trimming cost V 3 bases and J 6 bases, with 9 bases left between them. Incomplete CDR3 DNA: TGTGCCAGCTCACCCTACCTGCTCAATGAG. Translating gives CASSPYLLNE. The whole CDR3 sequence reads CASSPYLLNEQFF.

CDR3 bases read: TGCGCCAGCAGCGACCGAAAACAGGGGGCGGGAGAGACC. Translation: CASSDRKQGAGET. The complete CDR3 reads CASSDRKQGAGETQYF. The genes are TRBV5-1 and TRBJ2-5, with TRBD1 identical over 9 bases. The read finishes 3 residues shy of the CDR3 end, and the germline J gene is used to complete it. J lost 4 bases, V lost 4 bases, and 11 bases had no gene match. Per germline, CDR1 SGHRS and CDR2 YFSETQ. The CDR3 has 16 amino acids.

This CDR3 reads CAWRGLGANVLTF. CDR3 DNA, as far as it was read: TGTGCCTGGAGGGGGCTTGGGGCCAACGTC. The V and J genes are TRBV30 and TRBJ2-6, with D perhaps matching TRBD1 (5 bases). The DNA ends 3 residues before the CDR3 does, and the rest of the CDR3 is filled in from the germline J gene. In germline, CDR1 is GTSNPN, CDR2 SVGIG (reference sequence). With 3 bases removed from V and 3 bases from J, the gap between germline ends came to 6 bases. The CDR3 loop spans 13 amino acids.

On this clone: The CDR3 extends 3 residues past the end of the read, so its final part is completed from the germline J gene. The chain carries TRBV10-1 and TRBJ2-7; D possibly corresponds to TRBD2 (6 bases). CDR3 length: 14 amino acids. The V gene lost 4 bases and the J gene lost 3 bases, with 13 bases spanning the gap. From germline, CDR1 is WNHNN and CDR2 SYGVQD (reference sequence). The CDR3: CASSVGGGNYEQYF. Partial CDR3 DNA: TGCGCCAGCAGTGTCGGGGGTGGTAACTACGAG.

The CDR3 here is CSAHRTGEETQYF. The part of the CDR3 DNA that was read is TGCAGTGCTCACCGAACAGGGGAAGAGACC. V gene TRBV20-1 combines with J gene TRBJ2-5; TRBD1 matches at 7 bases. From the germline J gene comes the end of the CDR3, since the read stops 3 residues before it. The CDR3 sequence is 13 residues long. The germline CDR1 and CDR2 sequences are DFQATT and SNEGSKA (reference sequence). V lost 5 bases to trimming and J lost 3 bases; unmatched junction nucleotides: 6.

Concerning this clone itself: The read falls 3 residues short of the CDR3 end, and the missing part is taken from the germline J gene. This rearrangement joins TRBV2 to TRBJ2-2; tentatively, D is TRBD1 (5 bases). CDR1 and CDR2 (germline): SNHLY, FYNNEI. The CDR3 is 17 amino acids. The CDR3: CASRGTWSNSGANVLFF. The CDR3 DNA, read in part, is TGTGCCAGCAGGGGTACGTGGTCCAACTCTGGGGCCAACGTG.

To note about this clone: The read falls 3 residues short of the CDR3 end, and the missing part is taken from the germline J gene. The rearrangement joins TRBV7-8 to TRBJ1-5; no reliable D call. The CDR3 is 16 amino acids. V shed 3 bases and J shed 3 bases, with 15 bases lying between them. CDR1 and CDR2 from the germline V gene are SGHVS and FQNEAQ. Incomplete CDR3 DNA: TGTGCCAGCAGCTTGATGTCGGAGGGTAACAATCAGCCC. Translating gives CASSLMSEGNNQP. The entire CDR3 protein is CASSLMSEGNNQPQHF.

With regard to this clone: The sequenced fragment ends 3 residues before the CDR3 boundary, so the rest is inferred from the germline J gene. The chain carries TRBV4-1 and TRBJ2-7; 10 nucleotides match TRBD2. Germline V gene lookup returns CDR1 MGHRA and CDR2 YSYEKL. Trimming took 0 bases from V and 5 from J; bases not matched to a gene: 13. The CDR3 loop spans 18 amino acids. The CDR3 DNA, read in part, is TGCGCCAGCAGCCAAGAAATTGATCTAGCGGGAGTGTACAACGAG. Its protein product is CASSQEIDLAGVYNE. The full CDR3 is CASSQEIDLAGVYNEQYF.

The CDR3 protein is CASSLERGAYNEQFF. The CDR3 DNA, read in part, is TGCGCCAGCAGCTTAGAACGGGGGGCGTACAATGAG. The chain combines TRBV5-1 with TRBJ2-1, with D possibly being TRBD2 (7 bases). Read coverage stops 3 residues before the CDR3 terminus; the germline J gene supplies the remainder. Trimming took off 2 bases at V and 4 bases at J, with 13 bases between the two ends. Germline CDR1 is SGHRS and CDR2 is YFSETQ. CDR3 size: 15 residues.

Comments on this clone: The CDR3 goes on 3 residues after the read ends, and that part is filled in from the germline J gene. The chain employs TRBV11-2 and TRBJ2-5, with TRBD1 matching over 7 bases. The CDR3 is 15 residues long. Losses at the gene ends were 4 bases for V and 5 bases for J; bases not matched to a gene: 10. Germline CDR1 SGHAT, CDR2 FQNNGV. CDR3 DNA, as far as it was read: TGTGCCAGCAGCTCCCGCCCCACAGGGGAGGAGACC. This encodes CASSSRPTGEET. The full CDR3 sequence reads CASSSRPTGEETQYF. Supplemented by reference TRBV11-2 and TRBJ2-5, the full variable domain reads EAGVAQSPRYKIIEKRQSVAFWCNPISGHATLYWYQQILGQGPKLLIQFQNNGVVDDSQLPKDRFSAERLKGVDSTLKIQPAKLEDSAVYLCASSSRPTGEETQYFGPGTRLLVL.

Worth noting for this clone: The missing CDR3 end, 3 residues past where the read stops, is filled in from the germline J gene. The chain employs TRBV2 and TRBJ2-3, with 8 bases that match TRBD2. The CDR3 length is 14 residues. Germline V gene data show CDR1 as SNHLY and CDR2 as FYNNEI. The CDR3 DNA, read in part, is TGTGCCAGCAGGCGACTAGCGAGAGCGGGGACG. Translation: CASRRLARAGT. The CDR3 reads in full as CASRRLARAGTQYF.

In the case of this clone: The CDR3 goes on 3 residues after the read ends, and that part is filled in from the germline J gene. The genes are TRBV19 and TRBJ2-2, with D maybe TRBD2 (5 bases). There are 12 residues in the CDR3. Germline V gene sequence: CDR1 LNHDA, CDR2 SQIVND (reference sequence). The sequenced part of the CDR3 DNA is TGTGCCAGTAGTTCTCGGGGTTCACCG. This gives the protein CASSSRGSP. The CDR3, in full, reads CASSSRGSPLFF.